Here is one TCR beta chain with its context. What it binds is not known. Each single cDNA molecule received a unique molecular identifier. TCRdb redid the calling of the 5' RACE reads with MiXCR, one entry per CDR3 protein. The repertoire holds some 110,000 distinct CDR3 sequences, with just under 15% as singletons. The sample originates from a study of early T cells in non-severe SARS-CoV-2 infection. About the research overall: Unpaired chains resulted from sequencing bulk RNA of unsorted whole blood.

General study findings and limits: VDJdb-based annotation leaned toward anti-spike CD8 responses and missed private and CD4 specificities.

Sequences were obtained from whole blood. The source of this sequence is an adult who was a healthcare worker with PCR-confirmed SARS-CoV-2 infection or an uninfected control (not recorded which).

The CDR3 is CASSDPRQAGLLLYDKSEEQYF. CDR3 in DNA: TGTGCCAGCTCAGACCCTCGACAGGCCGGCCTATTACTGTACGATAAGTCGGAGGAGCAGTACTTC. The chain is built from TRBV18 and TRBJ2-7; D is perhaps TRBD1 (6 bases). From germline, CDR1 is KGHSH and CDR2 LQKENI. Trimming took 5 bases from V and 7 from J, leaving 42 bases between them. The CDR3 is 22 residues long.